Presented here are 19 T cell receptor beta chains from one specimen sequenced in a study of blood T cell repertoires in COVID-19. Repertoires were generated with immunoSEQ multiplex PCR, while TCRdb's copy carries only in-frame clones and drops some. The sample carries approximately 300,000 clones, approximately 90% recorded once. What was sequenced was peripheral blood. All receptors derive from a woman between 50 and 59 years old who had recovered from COVID-19.

This clone was seen a single time. The chain couples TRBV10-3 to TRBJ1-2; D unresolved. Germline V gene lookup returns CDR1 ENHRY and CDR2 SYGVKD. V lost 4 bases, J lost 4 bases, and 13 bases lay in between. The CDR3 loop spans 14 amino acids. The chain's CDR3 is CAISGKGGSYGYTF. The CDR3 coding sequence is TGTGCCATCAGTGGAAAGGGAGGGAGCTATGGCTACACCTTC.

The J gene is TRBJ2-5, the V gene TRBV11-3; D might be TRBD2 (7 bases). Looked up from germline, CDR1 is SGHNT and CDR2 is YENEEA. V was trimmed by 5 bases and J by 1 base, leaving 11 bases between them. The CDR3 runs to 14 residues. Here the CDR3 reads CASSLGGAQETQYF. The CDR3 DNA reads TGTGCCAGCAGCCTGGGGGGGGCCCAAGAGACCCAGTACTTC.

The chain has TRBV29-1 and TRBJ2-7, with 7 positions matching TRBD2. This CDR3 has 14 amino acids. The trim removed 6 bases at V and 6 bases at J, leaving 14 bases unmatched. Germline V gene lookup returns CDR1 SQVTM and CDR2 ANQGSEA. DNA of the CDR3: TGCAGCGTCCGAAGAGGAGTCAGGGAGGGCGAGCAGTACTTC. It yields the protein CSVRRGVREGEQYF.

The J gene is TRBJ2-5, the V gene TRBV9, with TRBD2 as a possible D gene (6 bases). CDR1 is SGDLS, CDR2 YYNGEE, per germline. V was clipped by 3 bases and J by 0 bases, with 12 bases between them. The CDR3 has 15 amino acids. In nucleotides, the CDR3 is TGTGCCAGCAGCGAGGGGACTTCCTACCAAGAGACCCAGTACTTC. Translation gives CASSEGTSYQETQYF.

Here the CDR3 reads CASSSQGLLSSETQYF. Here the CDR3 DNA reads TGTGCCAGTAGTTCCCAGGGGCTACTGTCTTCGGAGACCCAGTACTTC. The chain employs TRBV19 and TRBJ2-5, with TRBD1 as a possible D gene (6 bases). Germline assignment: CDR1 LNHDA and CDR2 SQIVND (reference sequence). Trimming stripped 5 bases from V and 5 bases from J, with 21 bases between. The CDR3 covers 16 residues.

This clone has just one count. The V call is TRBV19, the J call TRBJ1-5, with no clear D. Trimming took off 6 bases at V and 4 bases at J, with 16 bases between the two ends. Germline V gene lookup returns CDR1 LNHDA and CDR2 SQIVND (reference sequence). The CDR3 is 15 amino acids. CDR3 region: CASRADTVPNQPQHF. DNA of the CDR3: TGTGCCAGTAGAGCCGATACAGTCCCTAATCAGCCCCAGCATTTT.

The chain carries TRBV27 and TRBJ2-7, with D unresolved. CDR1 MNHEY and CDR2 SMNVEV come from the germline V gene (reference sequence). The CDR3 spans 13 residues. Trimming cost V 2 bases and J 6 bases, with 11 bases left between them. In DNA, the CDR3 is TGTGCCAGCAGTTTAGTCCACCCGAGCGAGCAGTACTTC. This translates into CASSLVHPSEQYF.

The chain couples TRBV11-2 to TRBJ1-4; the match to TRBD1 covers 9 bases. Germline V gene sequence: CDR1 SGHAT, CDR2 FQNNGV. The junction had 15 bases not matched to a gene; V was cut back by 3 bases and J by 7 bases. This CDR3 is built from 18 residues. CDR3 sequence (DNA): TGTGCCAGCAGCTTCTACCCCGTTGGACAGGGGACGGGTGAAAAACTGTTTTTT. This encodes CASSFYPVGQGTGEKLFF.

The chain joins TRBV29-1 to TRBJ1-1; D is possibly TRBD1 (5 bases). Per germline, CDR1 SQVTM and CDR2 ANQGSEA. Trimming cost V 4 bases and J 4 bases, with 10 bases left between them. The CDR3 covers 12 residues. CDR3 DNA: TGCAGCGTTGGATGGGGGGGCACTGAAGCTTTCTTT. It codes for CSVGWGGTEAFF.

This clone was picked up a small number of times. The CDR3 DNA reads as TGTGCCAGCTCACCTACCCCTACCTACTACGAGCAGTACTTC. Translated: CASSPTPTYYEQYF. The chain joins TRBV18 to TRBJ2-7; D is undetermined. V was pared by 3 bases and J by 3 bases, with 12 bases between. Germline V lookup: CDR1 KGHSH, CDR2 LQKENI. This CDR3 has 14 amino acids.

J is TRBJ2-1 and V is TRBV5-1; TRBD2 agrees at 13 bases. Losses at the gene ends were 0 bases for V and 9 bases for J; bases not matched to a gene: 9. This CDR3 has 17 residues. Germline V lookup: CDR1 SGHRS, CDR2 YFSETQ. The CDR3 nucleotides are TGCGCCAGCAGCTTGGGGTTTACTAGCGGGAGGGACGGTGAGCAGTTCTTC. Translated: CASSLGFTSGRDGEQFF.

The chain couples TRBV6-6 to TRBJ1-2; weak D call: TRBD1 (5 bases). CDR1 MNHNY and CDR2 SVGAGI come from the germline V gene (reference sequence). V lost 0 bases to trimming and J lost 9 bases, with 11 bases between them. The CDR3 extends over 13 amino acids. The CDR3 nucleotides read TGTGCCAGCAGTTACTCAGGAGGGGACCGCTACACCTTC. As protein: CASSYSGGDRYTF.

V gene TRBV10-3 combines with J gene TRBJ2-7; 8 nucleotides align to TRBD2. The trim removed 4 bases at V and 0 bases at J, leaving 11 bases unmatched. The germline gives CDR1 ENHRY, CDR2 SYGVKD. There are 17 residues in the CDR3. CDR3 nucleotide sequence: TGTGCCATCAGTGTATTTGATCGGGGGGGAATCTCCTACGAGCAGTACTTC. It codes for CAISVFDRGGISYEQYF.

The chain links TRBV19 to TRBJ2-5; TRBD2 might be the D (6 bases). The CDR3 runs 15 residues. CDR1 is LNHDA and CDR2 is SQIVND in the germline V gene (reference sequence). V lost 6 bases to trimming and J lost 8 bases, with 22 bases between them. The CDR3 reads CASSPTRDSLGTQYF. For the CDR3, the DNA is TGTGCCAGTAGCCCTACTCGGGACTCACTCGGCACCCAGTACTTC.

The chain has TRBV28 and TRBJ2-1; D might be TRBD1 (5 bases). The ends were cut back, 6 bases at V and 0 bases at J, with 9 bases in the middle. Germline V gives CDR1 MDHEN, CDR2 SYDVKM. The CDR3 extends over 14 amino acids. DNA of the CDR3: TGTGCCAGCAGAGGGGTCAGCTCCTACAATGAGCAGTTCTTC. This codes for CASRGVSSYNEQFF.

The chain combines TRBV5-6 with TRBJ2-5; no reliable D call. Germline V gives CDR1 SGHDT, CDR2 YYEEEE. CDR3 length: 11 amino acids. Trimming left V 3 bases short and J 3 bases short, with 3 bases between. The CDR3 is CASSSKETQYF. In DNA form, the CDR3 reads TGTGCCAGCAGCTCTAAAGAGACCCAGTACTTC. The variable domain in full, with the rest retrieved from reference TRBV5-6 and TRBJ2-5, is DAGVTQSPTHLIKTRGQQVTLRCSPKSGHDTVSWYQQALGQGPQFIFQYYEEEERQRGNFPDRFSGHQFPNYSSELNVNALLLGDSALYLCASSSKETQYFGPGTRLLVL.

V usage is TRBV30 and J usage is TRBJ1-6; 8 bases fit TRBD1. The germline gives CDR1 GTSNPN, CDR2 SVGIG (reference sequence). The junction had 7 bases not matched to a gene; V was cut back by 3 bases and J by 9 bases. The CDR3 has 14 amino acids. The DNA of the CDR3 is TGTGCCTGGAGCAGGGGGCTGTATGGTTCACCCCTCCACTTT. This sequence encodes CAWSRGLYGSPLHF.

This chain uses TRBV2 with TRBJ1-4; D is unclear. Germline V gene data show CDR1 as SNHLY and CDR2 as FYNNEI. V lost 7 bases, J lost 8 bases, and 17 bases lay in between. This CDR3 has 14 residues. The CDR3 DNA follows: TGTGCCAGCACACAAGAGGGCGCTATAGAAAAACTGTTTTTT. Its protein is CASTQEGAIEKLFF.

Comments on this clone: Other DNA sequences from this sample encode an identical CDR3 as well. The chain employs TRBV2 and TRBJ1-1; D is ambiguous. The CDR3 covers 12 residues. The V end was cut by 1 base, the J end by 8 bases, with 8 bases between. The germline CDR1 and CDR2 sequences are SNHLY and FYNNEI. CDR3 residues: CASSEGLREAFF. CDR3 nucleotide sequence: TGTGCCAGCAGTGAAGGTCTCAGAGAAGCTTTCTTT.